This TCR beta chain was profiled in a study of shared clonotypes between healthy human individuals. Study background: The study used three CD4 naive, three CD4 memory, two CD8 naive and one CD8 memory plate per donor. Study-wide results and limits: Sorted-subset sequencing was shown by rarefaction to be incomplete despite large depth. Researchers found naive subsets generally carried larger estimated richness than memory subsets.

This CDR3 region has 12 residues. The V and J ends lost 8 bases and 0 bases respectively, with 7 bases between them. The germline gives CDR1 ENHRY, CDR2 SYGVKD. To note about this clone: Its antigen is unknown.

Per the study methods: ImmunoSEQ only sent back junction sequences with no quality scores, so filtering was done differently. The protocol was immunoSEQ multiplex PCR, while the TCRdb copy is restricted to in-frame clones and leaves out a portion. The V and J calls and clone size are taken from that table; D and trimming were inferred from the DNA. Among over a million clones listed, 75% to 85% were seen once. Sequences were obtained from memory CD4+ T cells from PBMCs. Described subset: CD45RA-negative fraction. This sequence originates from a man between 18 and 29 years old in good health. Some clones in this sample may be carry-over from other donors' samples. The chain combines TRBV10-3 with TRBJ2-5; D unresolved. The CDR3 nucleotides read TGTGCCATCCGTACCGACCAAGAGACCCAGTACTTC. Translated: CAIRTDQETQYF.